This T cell receptor beta chain was identified in a study of blood T cell repertoires in COVID-19. Background on the study: Specimens from acute and convalescent COVID-19 originated in the United States, Italy and Spain. Nucleic acid was either cDNA or gDNA, and it came from T cells, B-cell-depleted T cells, or PBMCs.

Authors' analysis steps: Amplification with reference gene primers provided the estimates of nucleated cell counts. Sequenced by immunoSEQ multiplex PCR; TCRdb stores in-frame clones only, minus some. V and J calls plus clone size are reproduced from that table; the DNA served to infer D and trimming. The sample has 250,000 to 350,000 clones, just under 85% seen once. The germline CDR1 and CDR2 sequences are MNHEY and SMNVEV (reference sequence). The CDR3 extends over 14 amino acids. After removal of 6 bases from V and 6 bases from J, the junction contained 6 bases not matched to a gene. The TCR was taken from a woman aged 45-65 years with active or convalescent COVID-19. The rearrangement uses TRBV27 and TRBJ2-5; TRBD1 matches 11 bases. Material for sequencing was peripheral blood. CDR3 in amino acids: CASRRTGGWKTQYF. The DNA for the CDR3 is TGTGCCAGCAGGCGGACAGGGGGCTGGAAGACCCAGTACTTC.